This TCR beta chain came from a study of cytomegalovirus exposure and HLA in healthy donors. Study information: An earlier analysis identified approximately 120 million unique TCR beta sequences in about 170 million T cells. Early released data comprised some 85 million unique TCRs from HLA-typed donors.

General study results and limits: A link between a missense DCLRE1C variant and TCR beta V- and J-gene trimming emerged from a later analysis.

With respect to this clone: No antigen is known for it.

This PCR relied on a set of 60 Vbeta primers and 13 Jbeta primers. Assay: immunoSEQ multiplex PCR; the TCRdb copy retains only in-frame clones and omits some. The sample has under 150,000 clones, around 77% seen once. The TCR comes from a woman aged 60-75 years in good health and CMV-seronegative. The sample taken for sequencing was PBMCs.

The CDR3 sequence: CASSSQSSVHGYTF. CDR3 sequence (DNA): TGTGCCAGTAGTAGTCAGTCCTCAGTTCATGGCTACACCTTC. The V gene is TRBV19, the J gene TRBJ1-2; the D is unclear. This CDR3 contains 14 residues. V lost 4 bases and J lost 6, with 15 bases in between. Germline CDR1 reads LNHDA; CDR2 reads SQIVND (reference sequence).